Below, 30 T cell receptor beta chains from the same sample are listed, as sequenced in a study of regulatory T cells in long-lasting Graves disease. TCR beta libraries were built with iRepertoire HTBI primers and Arm-PCR of CDR3 regions. TCRdb redid the calling of the multiplex PCR reads with MiXCR, one entry per CDR3 protein. The sample includes 420,000 or so distinct CDR3 sequences, around 17% of them seen just once. Time point defined: newly diagnosed GD, antithyroid drugs for less than 3 months. The TCR library was prepared using RNA isolated from PBMCs. These data also featured in a second study, about T cells in Graves' hyperthyroidism and ophthalmopathy.

Sequenced material: peripheral blood mononuclear cells (PBMCs), taken at new diagnosis, from a patient treated with antithyroid drugs. The source of these receptors is a woman younger than 30 with Graves disease.

The chain uses TRBV10-1 and TRBJ2-7, with a possible D match to TRBD1 (6 bases). Germline CDR1 is WNHNN and CDR2 is SYGVQD (reference sequence). The CDR3 length is 15 residues. The germline V and J ends were trimmed by 0 bases and 2 bases, with 11 bases remaining between them. CDR3 in amino acids: CASSESAGVPYEQYF. DNA of the CDR3: TGCGCCAGCAGTGAGTCTGCAGGGGTCCCCTACGAGCAGTACTTC.

A word on this clonotype: Given a far larger clone just one base away, this is likely a sequencing read error. V usage is TRBV20-1 and J usage is TRBJ2-5; TRBD2 matches at 8 bases. The V and J ends lost 6 bases and 11 bases, in that order; junction bases with no gene match: 20. Germline V gives CDR1 DFQATT, CDR2 SNEGSKA (reference sequence). CDR3 size: 15 residues. The CDR3 DNA sequence: TGCAGTGCCAGTAGCGGGGAGGTCTCCTACAATGAGCAGTACTTC. Translating it yields CSASSGEVSYNEQYF.

This clonotype was found many times. The V and J genes are TRBV28 and TRBJ2-3; no definite D call. V shed 6 bases and J shed 1 base, with 8 bases lying between them. Germline CDR1 is MDHEN and CDR2 is SYDVKM. The CDR3 sequence is 13 residues long. CDR3 sequence: CASRSYGTDTQYF. The CDR3 bases are TGTGCCAGCAGGAGTTACGGCACAGATACGCAGTATTTT.

This clonotype was seen repeatedly, ten times or more. V is TRBV7-9 and J is TRBJ1-1; D gene uncertain. This CDR3 has 15 residues. Germline loops: CDR1 SEHNR, CDR2 FQNEAQ (reference sequence). V gave up 0 bases and J gave up 1 base, with 9 bases separating them. Here the CDR3 reads CASSLAAGGNTEAFF. The CDR3 bases are TGTGCCAGCAGCTTAGCTGCTGGAGGGAACACTGAAGCTTTCTTT.

This clonotype was picked up many times. The rearrangement joins TRBV6-1 to TRBJ2-1; the match to TRBD1 covers 8 bases. J gave up 2 bases and V 5 bases, and 8 bases lay outside the gene matches. Per the germline V gene, CDR1 is MNHNS and CDR2 is SASEGT. CDR3 length: 16 residues. The CDR3: CASSNNQGATYNEQFF. The CDR3 DNA is TGTGCCAGCAGTAATAATCAGGGGGCCACCTACAATGAGCAGTTCTTC.

This clonotype was detected many times. The chain has TRBV6-1 and TRBJ2-7; either TRBD1 or TRBD2 may supply D (5 bases each). The ends were cut back, 6 bases at V and 4 bases at J, with 16 bases in the middle. Germline CDR1 and CDR2: MNHNS and SASEGT. The CDR3 covers 14 residues. CDR3 bases: TGTGCCAGCAGCTCGGATGGGACCAAATACGAGCAGTACTTC. It specifies CASSSDGTKYEQYF.

This clonotype was observed at least ten times. V is TRBV28 and J is TRBJ1-5; weak D call: TRBD1 (6 bases). CDR1 and CDR2 from the germline V gene are MDHEN and SYDVKM. V was clipped by 5 bases and J by 3 bases, with 17 bases between them. The CDR3 extends over 16 amino acids. The CDR3 reads CASSPPPGTPNQPQHF. The CDR3 region has the DNA TGTGCCAGCAGTCCGCCCCCCGGGACACCCAATCAGCCCCAGCATTTT.

The chain recombines TRBV9 with TRBJ1-4; D not resolved. The CDR3 is 15 amino acids. Germline V gives CDR1 SGDLS, CDR2 YYNGEE. Trimming left V 0 bases short and J 8 bases short, with 14 bases between. Written as DNA, the CDR3 is TGTGCCAGCAGCGTAGATGGGGATTGGGGAGAAAAACTGTTTTTT. Its translation: CASSVDGDWGEKLFF.

This clonotype was detected a few times. The V call is TRBV6-9, the J call TRBJ1-2, with D possibly TRBD1 on 6 matching bases. The CDR3 consists of 15 residues. Germline V gene lookup returns CDR1 MNHGY and CDR2 SVAAGI. Trimming removed 3 bases at V and 5 bases at J, with 16 bases between. The CDR3 region has the DNA TGTGCCAGCAGTTACTCCCGGGACACCGCTTATGGCTACACCTTC. Protein product: CASSYSRDTAYGYTF.

The J gene is TRBJ2-1, the V gene TRBV15; D may be TRBD2 (7 bases). Germline V gene lookup returns CDR1 LNHNV and CDR2 YYDKDF (reference sequence). V dropped 9 bases and J dropped 2 bases, with 23 bases sitting between them. The CDR3 loop spans 17 amino acids. The DNA for the CDR3 is TGTGCCACACGAGGGGGGGGATCTAGCGGAACCTACAATGAGCAGTTCTTC. It encodes CATRGGGSSGTYNEQFF.

In this sample, this clonotype turned up a few times. V and J are TRBV2 and TRBJ1-5; maybe TRBD1 (5 bases). The CDR3 is 14 amino acids. Germline V CDR1 and CDR2: SNHLY, FYNNEI. With 4 bases removed from V and 9 bases from J, the gap between germline ends came to 16 bases. The CDR3 here is CASSVGGDAGPQHF. As DNA, the CDR3 is TGTGCCAGCAGTGTGGGGGGGGATGCAGGGCCCCAGCATTTT.

This clonotype showed up many times. The chain employs TRBV3-1 and TRBJ2-1; tentatively, D is TRBD1 or TRBD2 (5 bases each). There are 15 residues in the CDR3. Trimming shortened V by 0 bases and J by 3 bases, and 9 bases separated the two germline ends. Germline CDR1 LGHDT, CDR2 YNNKEL (reference sequence). CDR3 DNA sequence: TGTGCCAGCAGCCAAGACTGGGACCTCTACAATGAGCAGTTCTTC. Translation: CASSQDWDLYNEQFF.

This clonotype was seen only a few times. The chain links TRBV5-1 to TRBJ2-2; D may be TRBD2 (5 bases). Per the germline V gene, CDR1 is SGHRS and CDR2 is YFSETQ. Trimming removed 4 bases from V and 5 bases from J, with 15 bases in between. CDR3 length: 15 residues. CDR3 sequence reads: CASSPRGEPTGELFF. The CDR3 region has the DNA TGCGCCAGCAGCCCCCGTGGGGAGCCGACCGGGGAGCTGTTTTTT.

The V gene is TRBV28, the J gene TRBJ2-5; 11 bases are a match to TRBD2. Per germline, CDR1 MDHEN and CDR2 SYDVKM. J was trimmed by 4 bases and V by 2 bases; bases with no gene match: 6. The CDR3 contains 16 residues. The CDR3, as DNA: TGTGCCAGCAGTTTAGTACTAGCGGGAGCGGCAGAGACCCAGTACTTC. Translation: CASSLVLAGAAETQYF.

This clonotype has at least ten counts. The chain links TRBV27 to TRBJ2-7, with 13 positions matching TRBD2. J lost 7 bases, V lost 0 bases, and 6 bases had no gene match. Germline V gives CDR1 MNHEY, CDR2 SMNVEV (reference sequence). There are 16 residues in the CDR3. The CDR3 is CASSLSGLAGPGEQYF. For the CDR3, the DNA is TGTGCCAGCAGTTTATCGGGACTAGCGGGACCGGGTGAGCAGTACTTC.

This clonotype was counted at least ten times. The rearrangement links TRBV11-2 to TRBJ2-3, with D uncertain. Per the germline V gene, CDR1 is SGHAT and CDR2 is FQNNGV. The CDR3 is made up of 11 amino acids. V lost 1 base and J lost 11, with 7 bases in between. CDR3 loop: CASSLGWGQYF. CDR3 nucleotides: TGTGCCAGCAGCTTAGGCTGGGGGCAGTATTTT.

This clonotype was counted between two and nine times. The V gene is TRBV7-3, the J gene TRBJ2-1; the match to TRBD1 covers 9 bases. This CDR3 has 16 amino acids. V trimming: 5 bases; J trimming: 2 bases; junction bases outside the gene matches: 7. Germline V gene sequence: CDR1 SGHTA, CDR2 FQGTGA. Here the CDR3 reads CASSLGQGYTYNEQFF. For the CDR3, the DNA is TGTGCCAGCAGCCTGGGACAGGGTTACACCTACAATGAGCAGTTCTTC. Complete variable domain (other parts from reference TRBV7-3 and TRBJ2-1): GAGVSQTPSNKVTEKGKYVELRCDPISGHTALYWYRQSLGQGPEFLIYFQGTGAADDSGLPNDRFFAVRPEGSVSTLKIQRTERGDSAVYLCASSLGQGYTYNEQFFGPGTRLTVL.

The chain has TRBV28 and TRBJ1-2; D ambiguous. V was shortened by 6 bases and J by 5 bases, with 19 bases between the two germline ends. Germline V gene lookup returns CDR1 MDHEN and CDR2 SYDVKM. The CDR3 has 15 amino acids. The CDR3 protein is CASSPGSPLHYGYTF. Here the CDR3 DNA reads TGTGCCAGCAGCCCAGGTTCACCCCTTCATTATGGCTACACCTTC.

This clonotype was recorded once. It may be a read error: a sequence one base away is much more abundant. The rearrangement links TRBV2 to TRBJ2-1, with D perhaps being TRBD1 or TRBD2 (5 bases each). The end of the DNA is better explained by TRBJ2-7, so the J call may be wrong. This CDR3 spans 14 amino acids. CDR1 and CDR2 (germline): SNHLY, FYNNEI. CDR3 bases: TGTGCCACGCTCCCCGGGACGGAGAACAATGAGCAGTACTTC. It encodes CATLPGTENNEQYF.

The chain joins TRBV20-1 to TRBJ2-3, with D uncertain. Deletions cut 5 bases from V and 4 bases from J, with 16 bases between. Germline V gene lookup returns CDR1 DFQATT and CDR2 SNEGSKA (reference sequence). CDR3 length: 14 residues. CDR3 sequence (DNA): TGCAGTGCTCTGACCCCACTAACGTCAGATACGCAGTATTTT. Translation: CSALTPLTSDTQYF.

This clonotype was found many times. The chain combines TRBV28 with TRBJ2-1; possible D gene TRBD2, 5 bases. The CDR3 is made up of 16 amino acids. V was trimmed by 6 bases and J by 8 bases, leaving 23 bases between them. Germline V gives CDR1 MDHEN, CDR2 SYDVKM. Here the CDR3 reads CASSTSPTGSSDEQFF. CDR3 DNA: TGTGCCAGCAGCACCTCACCTACTGGGAGCTCGGATGAGCAGTTCTTC.

This clonotype was seen many times. The chain joins TRBV11-2 to TRBJ2-1, with D perhaps TRBD2 (6 bases). V lost 7 bases and J lost 3, with 13 bases in between. CDR1 and CDR2 from the germline V gene are SGHAT and FQNNGV. This CDR3 has 14 amino acids. The CDR3: CASKSTGVYNEQFF. The CDR3 DNA reads as TGTGCCAGCAAATCCACGGGAGTCTACAATGAGCAGTTCTTC.

The V and J genes are TRBV20-1 and TRBJ1-1, with D unclear. The V gene's germline CDR1 is DFQATT and CDR2 SNEGSKA (reference sequence). The CDR3 length is 11 residues. Deletions cut 6 bases from V and 9 bases from J, with 14 bases between. CDR3 sequence reads: CSAPFGFQAFF. For the CDR3, the DNA is TGCAGTGCACCCTTCGGGTTCCAAGCTTTCTTT.

This chain uses TRBV27 with TRBJ2-2, with TRBD2 identical over 14 bases. The junction had 6 bases not matched to a gene; V was cut back by 4 bases and J by 8 bases. CDR1 MNHEY and CDR2 SMNVEV come from the germline V gene (reference sequence). The CDR3 length is 16 residues. Here the CDR3 reads CASSSGLAGDLGELFF. The CDR3 bases are TGTGCCAGCAGTTCGGGACTAGCGGGAGACCTGGGGGAGCTGTTTTTT.

This clonotype was picked up many times. The J gene is TRBJ2-7, the V gene TRBV7-9; 14 bases line up with TRBD2. The CDR3 extends over 19 amino acids. Germline CDR1 reads SEHNR; CDR2 reads FQNEAQ (reference sequence). J was trimmed by 0 bases and V by 1 base; bases with no gene match: 8. CDR3 nucleotide sequence: TGTGCCAGCAGCTTAGTATCGAGACTAGCGGGAGGGAGCTCCTACGAGCAGTACTTC. Translation: CASSLVSRLAGGSSYEQYF. Based on the CDR3 plus reference TRBV7-9 and TRBJ2-7, the full variable domain is DTGVSQNPRHKITKRGQNVTFRCDPISEHNRLYWYRQTLGQGPEFLTYFQNEAQLEKSRLLSDRFSAERPKGSFSTLEIQRTEQGDSAMYLCASSLVSRLAGGSSYEQYFGPGTRLTVT.

At least ten counts were recorded for this clonotype. The gene calls are TRBV4-1 and TRBJ2-5; 13 positions agree with TRBD2. V dropped 1 base and J dropped 2; count of bases not matched to a gene: 13. Germline CDR1 MGHRA, CDR2 YSYEKL. This CDR3 region has 20 residues. CDR3 nucleotides: TGCGCCAGCAGCCAAGCGATTGGACTAGCGGGAGCCCAACTACAAGAGACCCAGTACTTC. This gives the protein CASSQAIGLAGAQLQETQYF.

This clonotype was recorded many times. The rearrangement joins TRBV12-3 or TRBV12-4 to TRBJ2-7; D unresolved. V was trimmed by 8 bases and J by 3 bases, leaving 8 bases between them. This CDR3 contains 11 residues. The CDR3 sequence is CASQGDYEQYF. For the CDR3, the DNA is TGTGCCAGCCAAGGAGACTACGAGCAGTACTTC.

This sequence joins TRBV12-5 and TRBJ2-1; D might be TRBD1 or TRBD2, each matching 5 bases. This CDR3 has 13 residues. The V gene's germline CDR1 is LGHNT and CDR2 FRNRAP. The V end lost 3 bases, the J end lost 8 bases, and 11 bases lay between the germline ends. CDR3 sequence: CASGFGAGDEQFF. CDR3 bases: TGTGCTAGTGGTTTTGGGGCCGGGGATGAGCAGTTCTTC.

This clonotype was detected a few times. The junction departs from the called germline gene at one end, perhaps through a read error. The V call is TRBV7-8, the J call TRBJ2-3, with D tentatively TRBD2 (6 bases). The J call may be faulty, since TRBJ2-7 better matches the DNA end. CDR3 length: 18 amino acids. CDR1 and CDR2 from the germline V gene are SGHVS and FQNEAQ. The CDR3 region is CASSQVPPPRGLSYEQYF. Written as DNA, the CDR3 is TGCGCCAGCAGCCAAGTACCCCCCCCGAGGGGACTGTCCTACGAGCAGTACTTC.

This rearrangement joins TRBV12-3 or TRBV12-4 to TRBJ1-1; D is uncertain. CDR3 size: 13 residues. Trimming left V 8 bases short and J 4 bases short, with 14 bases between. CDR3 DNA: TGTGCCAGCGGCCTCCGGGAGATCACTGAAGCTTTCTTT. Its protein is CASGLREITEAFF.